The 19 T cell receptor beta chains below were found in one sample sequenced in a study of blood T cell repertoires in COVID-19. Clones were sequenced by immunoSEQ multiplex PCR, and TCRdb holds only the in-frame ones, with some missing. In the table there are 250,000 or so clones, approximately 89% of which are singletons. The sample was peripheral blood. These receptors were taken from a woman in her thirties or forties who had recovered from COVID-19.

In its sample, this clone was seen a few times. The CDR3 DNA follows: TGTGCCAGCAGCCACGGACAGACCCCTTTAAACACCGGGGAGCTGTTTTTT. Translation gives CASSHGQTPLNTGELFF. V usage is TRBV7-9 and J usage is TRBJ2-2; TRBD1 is a possible D gene (6 bases). The CDR3 has 17 amino acids. Trimming pared 5 bases from V and 2 bases from J, leaving 18 bases between. In germline, CDR1 is SEHNR, CDR2 FQNEAQ (reference sequence).

J is TRBJ2-3 and V is TRBV7-2; 9 nucleotides match TRBD1. Trimming removed 5 bases from V and 4 bases from J; junction bases left unmatched: 7. Germline loops: CDR1 SGHTA, CDR2 FQGNSA. This CDR3 comprises 15 residues. CDR3 nucleotide sequence: TGTGCCAGCAGCCGGGACAGGGTCAACGCAGATACGCAGTATTTT. Translating gives CASSRDRVNADTQYF. Full variable domain (rest looked up from reference TRBV7-2 and TRBJ2-3): GAGVSQSPSNKVTEKGKDVELRCDPISGHTALYWYRQSLGQGLEFLIYFQGNSAPDKSGLPSDRFSAERTGGSVSTLTIQRTQQEDSAVYLCASSRDRVNADTQYFGPGTRLTVL.

The V and J genes are TRBV19 and TRBJ1-2, with D uncertain. The germline V gene has CDR1 LNHDA and CDR2 SQIVND (reference sequence). The CDR3 is 10 residues long. Between the trimmed V and J ends, which lost 7 bases and 5 bases, there was a span of 5 bases. The CDR3 reads CASNSYGYTF. The CDR3 DNA reads TGTGCCAGTAATTCATATGGCTACACCTTC.

This chain joins TRBV2 and TRBJ1-5, with a possible D match to TRBD1 (6 bases). The CDR3 is 16 amino acids. CDR1 and CDR2 (germline): SNHLY, FYNNEI. V lost 6 bases to trimming and J lost 0 bases, with 15 bases between them. For the CDR3, the DNA is TGTGCCAGCAGGGGGGGGGCAAGCTTTAGCAATCAGCCCCAGCATTTT. Its translation: CASRGGASFSNQPQHF.

This sequence joins TRBV5-1 and TRBJ2-5; TRBD2 matches at 15 bases. Germline loops: CDR1 SGHRS, CDR2 YFSETQ. CDR3 length: 16 amino acids. V shed 3 bases and J 4 bases; nucleotides not matched to a gene: 4. CDR3 region: CASSSGLAGGTETQYF. For the CDR3, the DNA is TGCGCCAGCAGCTCTGGACTAGCGGGGGGGACAGAGACCCAGTACTTC. Filled out from reference TRBV5-1 and TRBJ2-5, the complete variable domain reads KAGVTQTPRYLIKTRGQQVTLSCSPISGHRSVSWYQQTPGQGLQFLFEYFSETQRNKGNFPGRFSGRQFSNSRSEMNVSTLELGDSALYLCASSSGLAGGTETQYFGPGTRLLVL.

A few counts support this clone. The V call is TRBV6-6, the J call TRBJ1-1, with 9 bases lining up with TRBD1. Germline V gene lookup returns CDR1 MNHNY and CDR2 SVGAGI (reference sequence). This CDR3 region has 14 residues. J lost 2 bases, V lost 5 bases, and 3 bases had no gene match. CDR3 DNA sequence: TGTGCCAGCAGTATCACAGGGGGCAACACTGAAGCTTTCTTT. This encodes CASSITGGNTEAFF.

This clone has just one count. The genes are TRBV24-1 and TRBJ2-2; D is unclear. Trimming shortened V by 2 bases and J by 2 bases, and 11 bases separated the two germline ends. The CDR3 spans 16 residues. Germline V lookup: CDR1 KGHDR, CDR2 SFDVKD. Here the CDR3 DNA reads TGTGCCACCAGTGATTCTGGTACAGACAACACCGGGGAGCTGTTTTTT. Its translation is CATSDSGTDNTGELFF.

The chain is built from TRBV4-1 and TRBJ1-2; D perhaps matches TRBD1 (5 bases). From germline, CDR1 is MGHRA and CDR2 YSYEKL. The CDR3 is 15 amino acids. The V gene lost 3 bases and the J gene lost 1 base, with 12 bases spanning the gap. The CDR3 loop is CASSQGLTDNYGYTF. DNA of the CDR3: TGCGCCAGCAGCCAGGGACTGACCGATAACTATGGCTACACCTTC.

The J gene is TRBJ2-5, the V gene TRBV20-1; no firm D call. Trimming removed 6 bases from V and 5 bases from J, with 10 bases in between. This CDR3 has 11 residues. Looked up from germline, CDR1 is DFQATT and CDR2 is SNEGSKA (reference sequence). The CDR3 nucleotides are TGCAGTGCCGGGTGGGTCGAGACCCAGTACTTC. It encodes CSAGWVETQYF.

The chain combines TRBV7-9 with TRBJ1-2; 7 bases map to TRBD1. The trim removed 2 bases at V and 3 bases at J, leaving 3 bases unmatched. There are 14 residues in the CDR3. Germline CDR1 and CDR2: SEHNR and FQNEAQ (reference sequence). The CDR3 coding sequence is TGTGCCAGCAGCTTAAGCAGGGGGGACTATGGCTACACCTTC. Translation: CASSLSRGDYGYTF.

The CDR3 here is CASSFGQGGNTGELFF. DNA for the CDR3: TGTGCCAGCAGTTTTGGACAGGGGGGGAACACCGGGGAGCTGTTTTTT. The chain combines TRBV6-2 or TRBV6-3 with TRBJ2-2; TRBD1 matches 10 bases. This CDR3 spans 16 amino acids. Germline V gene sequence: CDR1 MNHEY, CDR2 SVGEGT. V shed 4 bases and J 1 base; nucleotides not matched to a gene: 3.

This clone was detected only once. This chain links TRBV3-1 (or the pseudogene TRBV3-2) with TRBJ2-1; 8 bases agree with TRBD2. With 5 bases clipped from V and 9 bases from J, the junction kept 15 bases outside the gene matches. This CDR3 has 16 residues. Germline CDR1 reads LGHDT; CDR2 reads YNNKEL (reference sequence). The CDR3 region has the DNA TGTGCCAGCAGCTCACTTTTCGGGGGGGTAGGGGCTGAGCAGTTCTTC. It codes for CASSSLFGGVGAEQFF.

The V and J genes are TRBV28 and TRBJ1-6; 9 positions agree with TRBD1. The CDR3 extends over 14 amino acids. Germline lookup yields CDR1 MDHEN and CDR2 SYDVKM. Losses at the gene ends were 3 bases for V and 9 bases for J; bases not matched to a gene: 3. The CDR3 DNA sequence: TGTGCCAGCAGTTTCGGGACAGGGCGTTCACCCCTCCACTTT. This codes for CASSFGTGRSPLHF.

This chain joins TRBV2 and TRBJ2-3; TRBD2 might be the D (5 bases). This CDR3 spans 13 amino acids. In germline, CDR1 is SNHLY, CDR2 FYNNEI. V lost 8 bases, J lost 0 bases, and 9 bases lay in between. As DNA, the CDR3 is TGTGCCAGCCTCCCGGGGAGCACAGATACGCAGTATTTT. It is translated as CASLPGSTDTQYF.

This clone has more than one count but fewer than ten. J is TRBJ2-7 and V is TRBV2, with D tentatively TRBD1 (6 bases). The CDR3 is made up of 17 amino acids. The germline V and J ends were trimmed by 8 bases and 2 bases, with 25 bases remaining between them. Germline V gives CDR1 SNHLY, CDR2 FYNNEI. The CDR3 protein is CASFGGGTRQAPYEQYF. The CDR3 DNA reads as TGTGCCAGCTTTGGGGGTGGGACAAGACAGGCCCCCTACGAGCAGTACTTC.

J is TRBJ1-5 and V is TRBV27; unclear D gene. Germline loops: CDR1 MNHEY, CDR2 SMNVEV (reference sequence). Trimming left V 5 bases short and J 1 base short, with 9 bases between. The CDR3 has 14 amino acids. The CDR3 nucleotides read TGTGCCAGCAGTACCCGCGCGAGCAATCAGCCCCAGCATTTT. This sequence encodes CASSTRASNQPQHF.

The chain joins TRBV4-3 to TRBJ1-3; no clear D gene. This CDR3 region has 15 residues. With 0 bases removed from V and 4 bases from J, the gap between germline ends came to 10 bases. Germline values: CDR1 LGHNA, CDR2 YSLEER. This CDR3 reads CASSQDLNEGNTIYF. In nucleotides, the CDR3 is TGCGCCAGCAGCCAAGATTTGAATGAGGGAAACACCATATATTTT.

The V gene is TRBV5-4, the J gene TRBJ2-4; 8 bases line up with TRBD2. Trimming removed 4 bases from V and 8 bases from J; junction bases left unmatched: 11. Germline CDR1 SGHNT, CDR2 YYREEE (reference sequence). The CDR3 runs to 15 residues. The CDR3: CASSPGAVRGDIQYF. DNA of the CDR3: TGTGCCAGCAGCCCTGGGGCTGTGCGGGGGGACATTCAGTACTTC. Full variable domain (missing parts from reference TRBV5-4 and TRBJ2-4): ETGVTQSPTHLIKTRGQQVTLRCSSQSGHNTVSWYQQALGQGPQFIFQYYREEENGRGNFPPRFSGLQFPNYSSELNVNALELDDSALYLCASSPGAVRGDIQYFGAGTRLSVL.

This chain uses TRBV13 with TRBJ2-5; 7 nucleotides line up with TRBD2. CDR3 length: 13 amino acids. CDR1 is PRHDT, CDR2 FYEKMQ, per germline (reference sequence). The trim removed 5 bases at V and 4 bases at J, leaving 4 bases unmatched. The CDR3, as DNA: TGTGCCAGCAGCACCGGGACTATAGAGACCCAGTACTTC. It yields the protein CASSTGTIETQYF. The full variable domain, its missing parts supplied by reference TRBV13 and TRBJ2-5, is AAGVIQSPRHLIKEKRETATLKCYPIPRHDTVYWYQQGPGQDPQFLISFYEKMQSDKGSIPDRFSAQQFSDYHSELNMSSLELGDSALYFCASSTGTIETQYFGPGTRLLVL.